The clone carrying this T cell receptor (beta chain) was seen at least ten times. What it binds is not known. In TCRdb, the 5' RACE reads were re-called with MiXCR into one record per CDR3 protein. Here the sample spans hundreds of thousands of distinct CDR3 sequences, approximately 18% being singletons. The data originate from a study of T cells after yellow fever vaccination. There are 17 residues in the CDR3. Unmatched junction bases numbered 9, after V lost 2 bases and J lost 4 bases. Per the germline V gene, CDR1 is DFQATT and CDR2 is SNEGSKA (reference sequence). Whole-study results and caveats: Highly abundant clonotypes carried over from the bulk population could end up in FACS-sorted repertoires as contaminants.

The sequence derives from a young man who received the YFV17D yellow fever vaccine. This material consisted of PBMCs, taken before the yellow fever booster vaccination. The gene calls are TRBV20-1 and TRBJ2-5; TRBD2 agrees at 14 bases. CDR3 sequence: CSARRTTSGGAGETQYF. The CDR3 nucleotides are TGCAGTGCTAGACGGACGACTAGCGGGGGGGCAGGAGAGACCCAGTACTTC.